Listed below are T cell receptor beta chains from one sample, sequenced in a study of blood T cell repertoires in COVID-19. Clones were sequenced by immunoSEQ multiplex PCR, and TCRdb holds only the in-frame ones, with some missing. This sample has under 200,000 clones, with around 77% found just once. Sequenced sample: peripheral blood. The source of these receptors is a man aged 70 or older with acute or convalescent COVID-19. Both conserved end residues are part of each CDR3. The order of the fields is J gene, D gene, V gene, clone size, CDR3 DNA, CDR3 protein. A D gene is named only where the DNA matches it firmly. Clone size is given for some rows only: seen once, a few or many times, or a class if the clone is expanded.

>TRBJ2-1|-|TRBV18|-
TGTGCCAGCTCAAGAGACAGGTCTTCCTACAATGAGCAGTTCTTC
CASSRDRSSYNEQFF
>TRBJ2-1|TRBD2|TRBV27|-
TGTGCCAGCAGTTTATCTCCGACTAGCGTAAATGAGCAGTTCTTC
CASSLSPTSVNEQFF
>TRBJ1-2|-|TRBV27|once
TGTGCCAGCAGTTTCCCAGGCACTGGTGGCTACACCTTC
CASSFPGTGGYTF
>TRBJ1-1|-|TRBV12-5|-
TGTGCTAGTGGTATGGGGGCGGGGAACACTGAAGCTTTCTTT
CASGMGAGNTEAFF
>TRBJ1-5|TRBD1|TRBV27|-
TGTGCCAGCAGGACAGGGGACAGCAATCAGCCCCAGCATTTT
CASRTGDSNQPQHF
>TRBJ2-7|-|TRBV18|-
TGTGCCAGCTCACCACCTAGGTTAGCGGATAACTACGAGCAGTACTTC
CASSPPRLADNYEQYF
>TRBJ2-7|TRBD1|TRBV7-6|-
TGTGCCAGCAGTAAAGCAGGGGGACCCTACGAGCAGTACTTC
CASSKAGGPYEQYF
>TRBJ2-7|-|TRBV12-1|-
TGTGCCAGCACCCTGACTACGGCCCAATACGAGCAGTACTTC
CASTLTTAQYEQYF
>TRBJ2-5|TRBD2|TRBV6-6|-
TGTGCCAGCAGTAAAGGACTAGCGGGAGACCAAGAGACCCAGTACTTC
CASSKGLAGDQETQYF
>TRBJ1-2|-|TRBV6-5|-
TGTGCCAGCAGTTACTCCACAGGGTTTGCCTATGGCTACACCTTC
CASSYSTGFAYGYTF
>TRBJ2-3|-|TRBV5-1|-
TGCGCCAGCAGCCTAGAGGATACGCAGTATTTT
CASSLEDTQYF